This is a list of T cell receptor beta chains from one sample in a study of blood T cell repertoires in COVID-19. Using immunoSEQ multiplex PCR, the repertoire was profiled, and TCRdb retains in-frame clones only, with some absent. The data hold 250,000 to 400,000 clones, with roughly 90% observed a single time. Material for sequencing was peripheral blood. These receptors came from a woman younger than 45 with COVID-19, enrolled during active disease. CDR3s include the opening cysteine and the closing phenylalanine or tryptophan. Size is stated for part of the rows, as once, few or many counts, or as a class when the clone is expanded.

>few|TRBJ1-5|TRBV6-5
CASTRDRGYNQPQHF
>-|TRBJ2-7|TRBV5-1
CASTPAGSYEQYF
>-|TRBJ1-5|TRBV19
CASSIDLYGVTPQHF
>-|TRBJ2-7|TRBV9
CASSVRELAPSYEQYF
>-|TRBJ1-1|TRBV5-4
CASYRGLENTEAFF
>-|TRBJ1-4|TRBV10-3
CAIGLAGEKLFF
>-|TRBJ2-3|TRBV4-1
CASSQPAGLLTDTQYF
>-|TRBJ2-2|TRBV19
CASSISQREYTGELFF
>-|TRBJ2-5|TRBV6-6
CASSPGGVETQYF
>-|TRBJ1-5|TRBV12-3/TRBV12-4
CASSWSGRPQHF
>-|TRBJ1-5|TRBV27
CASSFGQGAQPQHF
>-|TRBJ2-7|TRBV28
CASSLAEFIQYF
>many|TRBJ2-7|TRBV2
CASSEGLAGDITYEQYF
>-|TRBJ2-5|TRBV6-5
CASSISREVGETQYF
>-|TRBJ2-2|TRBV5-1
CASSLGQGDSSGELFF
>-|TRBJ2-6|TRBV3-1/TRBV3-2
CASSRMTGNSGANVLTF
>-|TRBJ2-1|TRBV4-1
CASSQGPGLAGYNEQFF
>-|TRBJ1-5|TRBV30
CAWTTDSNQPQHF
>-|TRBJ2-7|TRBV3-1/TRBV3-2
CASSQTGGALEQYF
>-|TRBJ2-7|TRBV3-1/TRBV3-2
CASSPQGSTPYEQYF
>once|TRBJ2-7|TRBV5-1
CASSRVKPGQGSYEQYF
>once|TRBJ1-2|TRBV5-1
CASSFRGQAYNYGYTF
>-|TRBJ2-7|TRBV7-8
CASSLVASGSLNEQYF
>-|TRBJ1-1|TRBV5-4
CASSSGQGAGVNTEAFF
>-|TRBJ1-3|TRBV9
CASSDSSSGNTIYF
>-|TRBJ2-7|TRBV12-3/TRBV12-4
CASSQGQNYEQYF
>-|TRBJ1-1|TRBV6-6
CASSSTGGNTEAFF
>-|TRBJ2-2|TRBV11-2
CASSRGLANTGELFF
>-|TRBJ1-4|TRBV7-2
CASSSGTGVEKLFF
>-|TRBJ1-3|TRBV6-4
CASRAGTGSLSGNTIYF
>-|TRBJ2-7|TRBV4-1
CASSQVSISTSGSEQYF
>-|TRBJ2-5|TRBV2
CASSFTDRAAQETQYF
>-|TRBJ1-2|TRBV9
CASSGTGSGGYTF
>-|TRBJ2-2|TRBV2
CASSPRRQGVTGELFF
>-|TRBJ2-7|TRBV6-6
CASSLDSYSTPSYEQYF
>-|TRBJ1-5|TRBV9
CASTRGDNQPQHF
>-|TRBJ1-3|TRBV5-5
CASSWGDRGPYSGNTIYF
>once|TRBJ1-1|TRBV28
CASQTQGKWGQAFF
>-|TRBJ1-2|TRBV5-4
CASSRDREGYTF
>-|TRBJ1-2|TRBV19
CASKEQGRRDYGYTF
>-|TRBJ2-7|TRBV27
CASKRRPEASYEQYF
>once|TRBJ1-2|TRBV3-1/TRBV3-2
CASSHPRTGRPDGYTF
>-|TRBJ1-2|TRBV3-1/TRBV3-2
CASSQGSGTGDHGYTF
>-|TRBJ2-2|TRBV3-1/TRBV3-2
CASGQQGSTGELFF
>-|TRBJ2-5|TRBV5-8
CASSSGTSGRARETQYF
>-|TRBJ2-1|TRBV30
CAWSVTSGYEQFF
>-|TRBJ2-7|TRBV5-1
CASSAVWAGEQYF
>-|TRBJ1-5|TRBV6-5
CASLQTGVIGAQHF
>-|TRBJ2-2|TRBV7-9
CASSLVGGTGGELFF